A selection of T cell receptor beta chains follows, all from one sample in a study of blood T cells in healthy people across ages. MiXCR, run by TCRdb on the 5' RACE reads, gives a single entry per CDR3 protein. This sample has around 940,000 distinct CDR3 sequences; around 54% occur once, and the top ten carry 20% to 25%. The sample comprised blood. Receptor source: a woman in her sixties in good health. Each CDR3 is given without its conserved first and last residue. Each record gives: CDR3 length, V gene, CDR3 protein.

cdr3_length: 12; v_call: TRBV4-1; cdr3_aa: ASSAQATGNTIY
cdr3_length: 16; v_call: TRBV12-3/TRBV12-4; cdr3_aa: ASSNRGTGAPQLYGYT
cdr3_length: 13; v_call: TRBV5-1; cdr3_aa: ASGLAGVPQETQY
cdr3_length: 13; v_call: TRBV7-2; cdr3_aa: ASSLDATTYEKLF
cdr3_length: 16; v_call: TRBV11-1; cdr3_aa: ASSLSGAGGEESETQY
cdr3_length: 12; v_call: TRBV20-1; cdr3_aa: SASRDDRGLGYT
cdr3_length: 13; v_call: TRBV7-9; cdr3_aa: ASSPWGGGLVTQY
cdr3_length: 12; v_call: TRBV4-3; cdr3_aa: ASSQFFNDNEQF
cdr3_length: 12; v_call: TRBV6-1; cdr3_aa: ASSDGGLDYEQY
cdr3_length: 13; v_call: TRBV4-2; cdr3_aa: TSSQKAGGTDTQY
cdr3_length: 14; v_call: TRBV6-5; cdr3_aa: ASRMRRRDWLGEQY
cdr3_length: 11; v_call: TRBV29-1; cdr3_aa: SVVGVSYNEQF
cdr3_length: 14; v_call: TRBV29-1; cdr3_aa: SVTGTGDFSTDTQY
cdr3_length: 12; v_call: TRBV5-1; cdr3_aa: ASSFNGYGETQY
cdr3_length: 13; v_call: TRBV20-1; cdr3_aa: SARDSAGEIETQY
cdr3_length: 14; v_call: TRBV21-1; cdr3_aa: ASSKGPLSSYNEQF
cdr3_length: 17; v_call: TRBV7-9; cdr3_aa: ASSLGDQGRPLAKNIQY
cdr3_length: 14; v_call: TRBV12-3/TRBV12-4; cdr3_aa: ASSLIGLWSNQPQH
cdr3_length: 13; v_call: TRBV4-3; cdr3_aa: ASSQDVRGLTEAF
cdr3_length: 14; v_call: TRBV5-5; cdr3_aa: ASSWTTGHGTTEAF
cdr3_length: 11; v_call: TRBV7-2; cdr3_aa: ASRDGGSDEQY
cdr3_length: 15; v_call: TRBV2; cdr3_aa: ASSERQTGLHSYEQY
cdr3_length: 14; v_call: TRBV7-3; cdr3_aa: ASSLSGGLINSPLH
cdr3_length: 14; v_call: TRBV7-9; cdr3_aa: ARSFPGLASTDTQY
cdr3_length: 13; v_call: TRBV18; cdr3_aa: ASSPPSSLKDTQY
cdr3_length: 13; v_call: TRBV23-1; cdr3_aa: ASSQSKGHRYEQY
cdr3_length: 14; v_call: TRBV7-6; cdr3_aa: ASSLDGTGSYKEQF
cdr3_length: 12; v_call: TRBV4-2; cdr3_aa: ASREGDRDTEAF
cdr3_length: 9; v_call: TRBV28; cdr3_aa: ASSLGVGYT
cdr3_length: 11; v_call: TRBV4-1; cdr3_aa: ASSQVGVEKLF
cdr3_length: 10; v_call: TRBV20-1; cdr3_aa: SARDRGHEQF
cdr3_length: 12; v_call: TRBV4-3; cdr3_aa: ASSPSGGGREQY
cdr3_length: 14; v_call: TRBV4-3; cdr3_aa: ASSQGSSAFGDIQY
cdr3_length: 14; v_call: TRBV4-2; cdr3_aa: ASSQDWVDPYNEQF
cdr3_length: 14; v_call: TRBV28; cdr3_aa: ASSHLYKTGRRGYT
cdr3_length: 13; v_call: TRBV4-1; cdr3_aa: ASSQGGDFKETQY
cdr3_length: 12; v_call: TRBV7-9; cdr3_aa: ASSLVQSSYEQY
cdr3_length: 14; v_call: TRBV5-1; cdr3_aa: ASSLGLAGRGETQY
cdr3_length: 11; v_call: TRBV29-1; cdr3_aa: SVWGIGTRPQY
cdr3_length: 11; v_call: TRBV11-2; cdr3_aa: ASSFGNQETQY
cdr3_length: 11; v_call: TRBV24-1; cdr3_aa: ATSVTDTNEQF
cdr3_length: 12; v_call: TRBV12-3/TRBV12-4; cdr3_aa: ASSPRGANSPLH
cdr3_length: 13; v_call: TRBV20-1; cdr3_aa: SASTPEYGLRRYT
cdr3_length: 12; v_call: TRBV27; cdr3_aa: ASSPGLMNTEAF
cdr3_length: 14; v_call: TRBV20-1; cdr3_aa: SARDQSSGRGNERF
cdr3_length: 13; v_call: TRBV20-1; cdr3_aa: SANPGGFNGDTQY